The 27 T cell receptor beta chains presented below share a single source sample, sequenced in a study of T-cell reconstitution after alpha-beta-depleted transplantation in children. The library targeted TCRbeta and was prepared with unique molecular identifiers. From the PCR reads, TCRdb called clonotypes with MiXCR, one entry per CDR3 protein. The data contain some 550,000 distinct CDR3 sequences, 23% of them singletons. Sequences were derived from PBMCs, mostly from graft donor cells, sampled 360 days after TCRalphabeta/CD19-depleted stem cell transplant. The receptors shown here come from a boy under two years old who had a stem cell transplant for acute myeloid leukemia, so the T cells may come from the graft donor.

In nucleotides, the CDR3 is TGCAGTGTAATACCGGGACTCCGGACCACAGATACGCAGTATTTT. This sequence encodes CSVIPGLRTTDTQYF. The rearrangement joins TRBV20-1 to TRBJ2-3; D is perhaps TRBD2 (6 bases). Per germline, CDR1 DFQATT and CDR2 SNEGSKA (reference sequence). The length of the CDR3 is 15 residues. Trimming took off 7 bases at V and 2 bases at J, with 19 bases between the two ends.

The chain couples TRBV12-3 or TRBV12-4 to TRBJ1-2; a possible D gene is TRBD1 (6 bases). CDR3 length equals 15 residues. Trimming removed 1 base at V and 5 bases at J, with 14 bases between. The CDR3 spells CASSLGHRDGYGYTF. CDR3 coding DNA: TGTGCCAGCAGTTTAGGCCACAGGGATGGGTATGGCTACACCTTC.

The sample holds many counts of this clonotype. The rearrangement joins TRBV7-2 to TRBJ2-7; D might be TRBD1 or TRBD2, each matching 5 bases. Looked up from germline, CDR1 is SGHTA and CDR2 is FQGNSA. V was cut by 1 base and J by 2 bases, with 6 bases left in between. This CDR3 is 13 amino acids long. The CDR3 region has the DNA TGTGCCAGCAGCTTAGGGGACCCCTACGAGCAGTACTTC. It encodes CASSLGDPYEQYF.

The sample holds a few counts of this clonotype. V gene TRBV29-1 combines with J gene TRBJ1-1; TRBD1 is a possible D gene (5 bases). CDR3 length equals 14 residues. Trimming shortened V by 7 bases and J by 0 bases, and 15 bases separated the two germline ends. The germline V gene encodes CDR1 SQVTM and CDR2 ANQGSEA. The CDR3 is CSGRRGRVNTEAFF. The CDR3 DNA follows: TGCAGCGGGCGGAGGGGCAGGGTGAACACTGAAGCTTTCTTT.

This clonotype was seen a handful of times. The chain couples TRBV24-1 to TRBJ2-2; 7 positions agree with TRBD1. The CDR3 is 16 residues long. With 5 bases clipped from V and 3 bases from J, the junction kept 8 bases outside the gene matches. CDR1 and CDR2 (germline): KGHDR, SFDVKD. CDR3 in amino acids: CATSVQGQSYTGELFF. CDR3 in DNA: TGTGCCACCAGTGTACAGGGACAGTCCTACACCGGGGAGCTGTTTTTT.

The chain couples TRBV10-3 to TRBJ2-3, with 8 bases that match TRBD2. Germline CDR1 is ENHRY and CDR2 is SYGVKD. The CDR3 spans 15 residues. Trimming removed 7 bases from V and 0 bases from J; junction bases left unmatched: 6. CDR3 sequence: CAITRGAPSTDTQYF. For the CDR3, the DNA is TGTGCCATCACGCGGGGGGCTCCTAGCACAGATACGCAGTATTTT.

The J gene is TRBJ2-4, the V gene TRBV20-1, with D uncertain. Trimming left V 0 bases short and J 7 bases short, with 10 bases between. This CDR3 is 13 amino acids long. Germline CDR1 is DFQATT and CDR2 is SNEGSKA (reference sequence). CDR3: CSAREAPRNIQYF. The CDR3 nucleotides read TGCAGTGCTAGAGAGGCCCCCAGGAACATTCAGTACTTC.

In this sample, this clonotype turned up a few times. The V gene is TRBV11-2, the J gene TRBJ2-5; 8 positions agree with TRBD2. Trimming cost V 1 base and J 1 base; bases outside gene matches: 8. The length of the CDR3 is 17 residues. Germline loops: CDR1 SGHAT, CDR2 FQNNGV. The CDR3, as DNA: TGTGCCAGCAGCTTAGGATCAGCGGGGGTGTTCCAAGAGACCCAGTACTTC. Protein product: CASSLGSAGVFQETQYF.

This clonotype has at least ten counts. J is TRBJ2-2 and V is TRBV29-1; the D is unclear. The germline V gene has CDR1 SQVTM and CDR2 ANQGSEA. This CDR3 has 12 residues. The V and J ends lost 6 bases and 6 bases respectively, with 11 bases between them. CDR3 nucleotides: TGCAGCGTCGATTCGGCGGCCGGGGAGCTGTTTTTT. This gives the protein CSVDSAAGELFF.

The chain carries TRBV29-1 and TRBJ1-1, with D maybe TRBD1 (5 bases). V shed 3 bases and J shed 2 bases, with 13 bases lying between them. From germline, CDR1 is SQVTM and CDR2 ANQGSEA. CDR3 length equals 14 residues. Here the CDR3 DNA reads TGCAGCGTTGAGCGGGACCAGCTAAACACTGAAGCTTTCTTT. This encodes CSVERDQLNTEAFF.

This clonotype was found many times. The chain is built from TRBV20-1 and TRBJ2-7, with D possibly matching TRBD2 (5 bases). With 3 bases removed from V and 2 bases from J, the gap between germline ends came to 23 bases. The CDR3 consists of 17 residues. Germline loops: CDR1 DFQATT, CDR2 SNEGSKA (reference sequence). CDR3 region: CSASGGVERRVAYEQYV. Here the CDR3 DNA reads TGCAGTGCTAGTGGAGGAGTAGAGAGGCGGGTGGCCTACGAGCAGTACGTC.

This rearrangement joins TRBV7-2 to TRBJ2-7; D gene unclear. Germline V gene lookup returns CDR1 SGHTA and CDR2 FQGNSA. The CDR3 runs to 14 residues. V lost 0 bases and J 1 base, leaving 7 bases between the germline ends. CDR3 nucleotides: TGTGCCAGCAGCTTAGCGTCGCGTTCCTACGAGCAGTACTTC. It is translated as CASSLASRSYEQYF.

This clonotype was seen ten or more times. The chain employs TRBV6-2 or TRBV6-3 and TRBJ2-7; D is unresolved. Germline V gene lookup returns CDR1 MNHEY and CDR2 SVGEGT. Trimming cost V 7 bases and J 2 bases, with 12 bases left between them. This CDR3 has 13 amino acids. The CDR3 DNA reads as TGTGCCAGCACCGAACCAAATACCTACGAGCAGTACTTC. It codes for CASTEPNTYEQYF.

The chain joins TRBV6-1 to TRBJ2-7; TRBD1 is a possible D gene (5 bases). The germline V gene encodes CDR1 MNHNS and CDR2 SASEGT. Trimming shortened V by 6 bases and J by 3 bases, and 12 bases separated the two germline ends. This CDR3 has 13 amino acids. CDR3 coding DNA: TGTGCCAGCAGGCCCGGACACCTCTACGAGCAGTACTTC. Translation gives CASRPGHLYEQYF.

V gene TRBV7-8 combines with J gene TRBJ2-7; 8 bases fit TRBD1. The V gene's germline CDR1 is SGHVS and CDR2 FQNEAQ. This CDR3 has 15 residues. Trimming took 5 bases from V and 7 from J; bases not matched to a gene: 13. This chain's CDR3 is CASSLGQGRGQEQYV. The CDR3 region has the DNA TGTGCCAGCAGCCTCGGACAAGGCAGGGGGCAAGAGCAGTACGTC.

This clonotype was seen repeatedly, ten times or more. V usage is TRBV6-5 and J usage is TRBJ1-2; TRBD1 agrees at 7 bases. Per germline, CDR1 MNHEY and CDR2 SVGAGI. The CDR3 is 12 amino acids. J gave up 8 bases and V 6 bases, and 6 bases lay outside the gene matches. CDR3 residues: CASSDRAGGYTF. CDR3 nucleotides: TGTGCCAGCAGCGACAGGGCCGGCGGCTACACCTTC.

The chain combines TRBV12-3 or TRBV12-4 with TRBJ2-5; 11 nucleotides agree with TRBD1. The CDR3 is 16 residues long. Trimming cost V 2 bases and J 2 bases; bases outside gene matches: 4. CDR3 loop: CASSLRTGGLQETQYF. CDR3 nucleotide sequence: TGTGCCAGCAGTTTAAGGACAGGGGGCTTGCAAGAGACCCAGTACTTC.

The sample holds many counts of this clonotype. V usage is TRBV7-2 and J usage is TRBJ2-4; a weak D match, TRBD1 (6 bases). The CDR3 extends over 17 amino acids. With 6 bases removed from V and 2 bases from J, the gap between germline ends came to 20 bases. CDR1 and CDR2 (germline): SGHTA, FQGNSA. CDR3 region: CASRPSPRQASKNIQYF. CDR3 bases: TGTGCCAGCAGACCTTCTCCGAGACAGGCGTCCAAAAACATTCAGTACTTC.

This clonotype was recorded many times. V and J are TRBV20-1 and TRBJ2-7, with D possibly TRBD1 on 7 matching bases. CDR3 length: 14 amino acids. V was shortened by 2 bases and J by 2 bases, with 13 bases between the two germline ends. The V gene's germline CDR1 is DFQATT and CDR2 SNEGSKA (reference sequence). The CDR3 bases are TGCAGTGCTAGACCCAGGGGGGACACCTACGAGCAGTACTTC. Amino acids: CSARPRGDTYEQYF.

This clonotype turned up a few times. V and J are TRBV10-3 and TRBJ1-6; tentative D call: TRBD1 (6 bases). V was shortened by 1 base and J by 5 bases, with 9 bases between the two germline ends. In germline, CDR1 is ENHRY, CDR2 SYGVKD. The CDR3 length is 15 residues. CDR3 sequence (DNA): TGTGCCATCAGTGAGTTTCCAGGGGATAATTCACCCCTCCACTTT. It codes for CAISEFPGDNSPLHF.

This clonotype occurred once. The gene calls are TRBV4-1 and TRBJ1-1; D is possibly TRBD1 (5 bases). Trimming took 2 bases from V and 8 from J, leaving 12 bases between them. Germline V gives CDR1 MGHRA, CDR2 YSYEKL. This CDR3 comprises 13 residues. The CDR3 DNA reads TGCGCCAGCAGCCAATTGGGGCCGGACGAAGCTTTCTTT. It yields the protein CASSQLGPDEAFF.

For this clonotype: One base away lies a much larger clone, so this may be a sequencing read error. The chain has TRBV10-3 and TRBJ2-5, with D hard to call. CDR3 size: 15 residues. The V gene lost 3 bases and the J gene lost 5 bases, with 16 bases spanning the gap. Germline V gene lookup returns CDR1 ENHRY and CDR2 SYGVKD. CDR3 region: CAISDSVLPSETQYF. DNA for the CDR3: TGTGCCATCAGTGACTCCGTATTGCCGTCGGAGACCCAGTACTTC.

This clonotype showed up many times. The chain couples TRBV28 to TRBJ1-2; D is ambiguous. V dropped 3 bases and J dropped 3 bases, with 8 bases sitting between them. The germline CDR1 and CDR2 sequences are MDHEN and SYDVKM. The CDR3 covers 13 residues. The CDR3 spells CASSLVVDYGYTF. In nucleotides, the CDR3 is TGTGCCAGCAGTTTGGTAGTGGACTATGGCTACACCTTC.

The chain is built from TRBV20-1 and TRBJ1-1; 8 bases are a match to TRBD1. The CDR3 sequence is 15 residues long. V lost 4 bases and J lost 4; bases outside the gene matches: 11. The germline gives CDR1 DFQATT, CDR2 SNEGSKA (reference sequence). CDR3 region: CSAIPPPDRATEAFF. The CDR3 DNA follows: TGCAGTGCTATCCCTCCCCCGGACAGGGCCACTGAAGCTTTCTTT.

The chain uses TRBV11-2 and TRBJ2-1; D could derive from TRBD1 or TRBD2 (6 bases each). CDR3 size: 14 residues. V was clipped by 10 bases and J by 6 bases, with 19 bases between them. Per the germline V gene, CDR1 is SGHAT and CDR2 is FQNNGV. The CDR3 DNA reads TGTGCCATCGAGATAGGGGGAGGAGGCAATGAGCAGTTCTTC. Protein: CAIEIGGGGNEQFF.

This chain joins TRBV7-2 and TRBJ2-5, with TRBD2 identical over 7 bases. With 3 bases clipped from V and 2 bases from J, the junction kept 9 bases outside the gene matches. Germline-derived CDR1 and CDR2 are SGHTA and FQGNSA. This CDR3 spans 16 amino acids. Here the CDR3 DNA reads TGTGCCAGCAGCTTGTTAGCGGGCCCCCTTCAAGAGACCCAGTACTTC. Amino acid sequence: CASSLLAGPLQETQYF.

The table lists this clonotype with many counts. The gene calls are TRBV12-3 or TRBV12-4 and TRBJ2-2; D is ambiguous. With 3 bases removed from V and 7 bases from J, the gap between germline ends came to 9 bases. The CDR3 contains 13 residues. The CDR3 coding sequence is TGTGCCAGCAGTTTGGGCTTCTACGGGGAGCTGTTTTTT. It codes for CASSLGFYGELFF.